This TCR beta chain emerged from a study of cytomegalovirus exposure and HLA in healthy donors. This CDR3 has 13 amino acids. Trimming pared 1 base from V and 3 bases from J, leaving 6 bases between. CDR1 SGHTA and CDR2 FQGNSA come from the germline V gene. Primers: 60 Vbeta forward and 13 Jbeta reverse. The repertoire was sequenced with immunoSEQ multiplex PCR; TCRdb's copy has only in-frame clones and lacks some. The data contain 150,000 to 200,000 clones, over 60% of them singletons. The specimen was PBMCs. The chain recombines TRBV7-2 with TRBJ1-1; D ambiguous. This TCR was recovered from a man aged 45-65 years in good health and CMV-seropositive. CDR3 nucleotide sequence: TGTGCCAGCAGCTTAGTTTCAGACACTGAAGCTTTCTTT. Its translation: CASSLVSDTEAFF.